This TCR beta chain was identified during a study of blood T cell repertoires in COVID-19 (dated by TCRdb to 2018 to 2020). Regarding the research as a whole: Samples from collaborators originated in the United States, Italy and Spain and spanned both the acute and convalescent phases of COVID-19. A de-identified subject ID, COVID-19 status, age in years and sex were almost always included in the sample metadata. The dataset comprised deeply sampled blood TCRbeta repertoires from subjects exposed to, actively infected with, or recovered from COVID-19. The samples were drawn from two sources: the first 160 participants of the ongoing ImmuneRACE study, and fewer than 1,500 subjects contributed by 6 global collaborators. Where available, HLA class I and class II types were obtained from metadata supplied by the sample provider rather than from assay-based typing. A freely available public database, intended as a resource for researchers studying the immune response to SARS-CoV-2, is where the repertoires were released. The material from the prospective study consisted of cDNA or gDNA derived from T cells, B-cell-depleted T cells, or PBMCs.

The collaborating institutions used their own protocols to collect whole blood in K2EDTA tubes. For TCRbeta analysis, collaborator samples were shipped as frozen whole blood, as isolated PBMCs, or as DNA extracted from either sample type. The immunoSEQ Assay, a bias-controlled multiplex PCR, was used to amplify TCRbeta CDR3 regions from genomic DNA. Processing in the source paper ran as follows. Nucleated cell counts per sample were estimated from amplification of reference gene primers within the assay. To quantify the absolute abundance of each unique TCRbeta CDR3 rearrangement, sequence reads were collapsed and filtered. For each sample, productive Simpson clonality was calculated as the square root of Simpson's diversity index over productive rearrangements. TCRdb's version of the immuneACCESS table is confined to in-frame rearrangements and falls short of the full clone set. An unresolved V gene accounts for under half of the shortfall where checked; the remainder is of unknown origin. The DNA was the basis for D and trimming; V, J and clone size are from that table. This sample holds roughly 53,000 clones; about 80% were observed only once. The ten biggest clones cover 11% to 15% of the sample.

On the study overall, not on this receptor specifically: The quantity of clinical and demographic metadata differed by source and by participant and was supplied without curation.

Spanning cysteine to phenylalanine, the CDR3 consists of 14 amino acids. This entry keeps only the CDR3 DNA: 42 bases, framed from base 1. Via the germline V gene, CDR1 is SGHRS and CDR2 YFSETQ. V is clipped by 7 bases and J by 0 bases, and the sequence between their germline boundaries is 13 bases long. This clone was recorded a few times. What antigen it recognizes has not been identified. Base qualities were left out, and no much larger clone turns up one base away. Recombination linked TRBV5-1 to TRBJ1-1; TRBD1 is possibly the D segment (5 matching bases). The receptor was derived from a human donor in a cohort sampled during active COVID-19. Sequenced sample: peripheral blood. The CDR3 amino acid sequence is: CASATGEVNTEAFF. The bases read TGCGCCAGCGCTACGGGGGAGGTGAACACTGAAGCTTTCTTT.